This TCR beta chain was profiled in a study of blood T cell repertoires in COVID-19 (dated by TCRdb to 2018 to 2020). With regard to the full study: Collaborator samples came from the United States, Italy and Spain and covered acute and convalescent phases of COVID-19. The material from the prospective study consisted of cDNA or gDNA derived from T cells, B-cell-depleted T cells, or PBMCs. The dataset comprised deeply sampled blood TCRbeta repertoires from subjects exposed to, actively infected with, or recovered from COVID-19. The repertoires were made available in a free public database intended to serve as a resource for research on the immune response to SARS-CoV-2. Samples came from the ongoing ImmuneRACE study (first 160 participants) plus 1,254 subjects from 6 global collaborators. Nearly every sample came with metadata listing a de-identified subject ID, COVID-19 status, age in years and sex. HLA class I and class II types, where available, came from metadata supplied by the sample provider rather than from assay-based typing.

V lost 4 bases and J lost 10 bases, and the count of bases not matched to a germline gene is 7. The CDR3 goes from the cysteine to the phenylalanine over 14 residues. Only the CDR3 DNA is retained, 42 bases long and in frame from the first base. The germline V gene (reference sequence) provides CDR1 LGHDT and CDR2 YNNKEL. Overall study outcomes, separate from this receptor: The amount of clinical and demographic metadata varied by source and participant and was provided uncurated.

TCRbeta CDR3 regions were amplified from genomic DNA using the immunoSEQ Assay, a bias-controlled multiplex PCR. Concerning the study's data processing: The number of nucleated cells in each sample was estimated by amplification of reference gene primers within the assay. Sequence reads were collapsed and filtered to measure the absolute abundance of every unique TCRbeta CDR3 rearrangement. Productive Simpson clonality was computed per sample as the square root of Simpson's diversity index over productive rearrangements. TCRdb stores this immuneACCESS table with in-frame sequences only. Part of the clones is absent; in the studies checked, under half of the shortfall reflects unresolved V genes, and no reason is known for the rest. V and J calls and clone size follow that table, whereas D and trimming were derived from the DNA. Counted in this sample were 91,000 or so clones; 75% to 95% of them appeared once. Together, the top ten hold under 5% of the sample.

Whole blood was collected in K2EDTA tubes by collaborating institutions according to the institutions' own protocols. For TCRbeta analysis, collaborators shipped samples in one of three forms: frozen whole blood, isolated PBMCs, or DNA extracted from either of those sample types. The sample holds one count of this clone. No cognate antigen has been identified for it. No much larger clone is present one base from it, and per-base qualities are unavailable. This TCR was sampled from a woman between 45 and 65 years old in a cohort sampled during active COVID-19. The chain was built from TRBV3-1 (or the pseudogene TRBV3-2) and TRBJ1-5, and 10 junction bases match TRBD1. Sequenced material: peripheral blood. The CDR3: CASSRQGTGDPQHF. The nucleotide sequence reads as follows: TGTGCCAGCAGCCGCCAGGGGACAGGGGATCCCCAGCATTTT.